A single sample gave rise to the 6 T cell receptor beta chains below, sequenced in a study of vaccination and CD4 T cells after COVID-19. Which antigens these TCRs recognize remains unknown. Treatment defined: roughly ten-day PBMC culture with coronavirus spike peptide pools or control peptides (ViraFEST assay). Cultured CD4+ T cell DNA was sequenced using the Oncomine TCR Beta short-read assay. TCRdb used MiXCR to reprocess the PCR reads, holding one entry per CDR3 protein. The data hold about 16,000 distinct CDR3 sequences, with less than 35% observed a single time. The material sequenced was cultured CD4+ T cells from blood. The receptors derive from a human donor with COVID-19.

V and J are TRBV7-2 and TRBJ1-6, with D uncertain. The CDR3 loop spans 16 amino acids. Germline V CDR1 and CDR2: SGHTA, FQGNSA. V shed 0 bases and J shed 7 bases, with 13 bases lying between them. The DNA of the CDR3 is TGTGCCAGCAGCTTAGCGTCGAGTTCAAAAAATTCACCCCTCCACTTT. Translated, it gives CASSLASSSKNSPLHF.

Only a few counts were recorded for this clonotype. This chain joins TRBV6-5 and TRBJ1-6; 9 bases line up with TRBD1. V shed 3 bases and J 7 bases; nucleotides not matched to a gene: 7. CDR3 length: 16 residues. Per the germline V gene, CDR1 is MNHEY and CDR2 is SVGAGI. DNA for the CDR3: TGTGCCAGCAGTTATCTCGGGACAGGGTTAAATTCACCCCTCCACTTT. Residues: CASSYLGTGLNSPLHF.

There are a few counts of this clonotype. The chain recombines TRBV5-1 with TRBJ1-2; 10 nucleotides agree with TRBD1. The CDR3 runs 15 residues. Germline values: CDR1 SGHRS, CDR2 YFSETQ. The J segment lost 4 bases and the V segment lost 0 bases, leaving 3 bases of the junction unmatched. The CDR3 here is CASSLGTGGPYGYTF. The DNA of the CDR3 is TGCGCCAGCAGCTTGGGGACAGGGGGGCCCTATGGCTACACCTTC.

This clonotype was detected only a few times. The gene calls are TRBV14 and TRBJ1-2; maybe TRBD1 (5 bases). Germline CDR1 is SGHDN and CDR2 is FVKESK. The CDR3 contains 13 residues. Trimming stripped 4 bases from V and 2 bases from J, with 8 bases between. This CDR3 reads CASSRTPNYGYTF. Written as DNA, the CDR3 is TGTGCCAGCAGCCGGACACCCAACTATGGCTACACCTTC.

The rearrangement links TRBV10-1 to TRBJ2-3; D gene unclear. The CDR3 runs 12 residues. The germline V and J ends were trimmed by 4 bases and 8 bases, with 10 bases remaining between them. Germline CDR1 and CDR2: WNHNN and SYGVQD (reference sequence). The CDR3 here is CASSGPEGTQYF. The CDR3 DNA reads as TGCGCCAGCAGTGGACCCGAAGGTACGCAGTATTTT.

In nucleotides, the CDR3 is TGCGCCAGCAGCTCGACCCTAGGGTCGGGAGGCGGTGAGCAGTACTTC. It codes for CASSSTLGSGGGEQYF. The chain is built from TRBV5-1 and TRBJ2-7; 7 bases are a match to TRBD2. Trimming cost V 3 bases and J 7 bases; bases outside gene matches: 16. This CDR3 is 16 amino acids long. Germline assignment: CDR1 SGHRS and CDR2 YFSETQ.